The 16 T cell receptor beta chains reported below all come from one sample, sequenced in a study of T cells in Graves' hyperthyroidism and ophthalmopathy. RNA transcripts yielded amplified TCR beta CDR3 regions. A first-round RT-PCR of the TCR CDR3 used the HTBI primer set. TCRdb fed the multiplex PCR reads into MiXCR, producing one record per CDR3 protein. Of about 530,000 distinct CDR3 sequences listed, approximately 17% are singletons. Source material: blood. The receptors stem from a woman aged 18-30 years with Graves' ophthalmopathy.

This clonotype was detected many times. The rearrangement links TRBV6-1 to TRBJ1-1, with D maybe TRBD1 (5 bases). The CDR3 totals 11 residues. CDR1 and CDR2 (germline): MNHNS, SASEGT. Between the trimmed V and J ends, which lost 7 bases and 7 bases, there was a span of 10 bases. CDR3 in amino acids: CASKGDGEAFF. In DNA, the CDR3 is TGTGCCAGCAAAGGGGACGGTGAAGCTTTCTTT.

This clonotype was counted at least ten times. Here the CDR3 reads CSVDGGGLNTEAFF. For the CDR3, the DNA is TGCAGCGTTGATGGGGGTGGCTTGAACACTGAAGCTTTCTTT. The chain employs TRBV29-1 and TRBJ1-1, with a tentative D call TRBD1 (5 bases). This CDR3 comprises 14 residues. Germline lookup yields CDR1 SQVTM and CDR2 ANQGSEA. V was cut by 3 bases and J by 0 bases, with 11 bases left in between. The whole variable domain, remainder taken from reference TRBV29-1 and TRBJ1-1, is SAVISQKPSRDICQRGTSLTIQCQVDSQVTMMFWYRQQPGQSLTLIATANQGSEATYESGFVIDKFPISRPNLTFSTLTVSNMSPEDSSIYLCSVDGGGLNTEAFFGQGTRLTVV.

This clonotype was counted many times. The J gene is TRBJ2-5, the V gene TRBV2, with TRBD1 matching over 7 bases. CDR1 SNHLY and CDR2 FYNNEI come from the germline V gene. The CDR3 extends over 16 amino acids. Germline trimming cut 3 bases from V and 1 base from J; bases unmatched to any gene: 8. The CDR3 sequence is CASSDERGGIQETQYF. The CDR3 nucleotides read TGTGCCAGCAGTGACGAGAGAGGGGGCATCCAAGAGACCCAGTACTTC.

This clonotype was seen repeatedly, ten times or more. J is TRBJ1-1 and V is TRBV7-8, with no clear D. Germline assignment: CDR1 SGHVS and CDR2 FQNEAQ. Trimming shortened V by 2 bases and J by 3 bases, and 10 bases separated the two germline ends. This CDR3 has 14 amino acids. The DNA of the CDR3 is TGTGCCAGCAGCTTAAGGTCAAGGGACACTGAAGCTTTCTTT. This sequence encodes CASSLRSRDTEAFF.

V gene TRBV7-9 combines with J gene TRBJ2-7; D not resolved. Germline lookup yields CDR1 SEHNR and CDR2 FQNEAQ (reference sequence). The CDR3 extends over 15 amino acids. Between the trimmed V and J ends, which lost 1 base and 4 bases, there was a span of 14 bases. The CDR3 spells CASSLGAGTFYEQYF. The CDR3 DNA follows: TGTGCCAGCAGCTTAGGCGCAGGAACCTTTTACGAGCAGTACTTC.

V gene TRBV29-1 combines with J gene TRBJ1-5; possibly TRBD1 for D (5 bases). Trimming removed 2 bases from V and 10 bases from J, with 15 bases in between. Germline CDR1 SQVTM, CDR2 ANQGSEA. The CDR3 runs 13 residues. CDR3 protein: CSVELGGGQPQHF. The CDR3 DNA reads as TGCAGCGTTGAATTGGGGGGAGGGCAACCCCAGCATTTT.

About this clonotype: Given a much more abundant clone one base away, this may be a read error. J is TRBJ2-1 and V is TRBV6-1, with 8 bases matching TRBD2. The CDR3 loop spans 14 amino acids. V gave up 8 bases and J gave up 9 bases; unmatched junction bases: 12. CDR1 and CDR2 (germline): MNHNS, SASEGT. For the CDR3, the DNA is TGTGCCAGCGGCCGAGCGGGAGAGGGAGTTGAGCAGTTCTTC. Translation gives CASGRAGEGVEQFF.

The chain carries TRBV6-5 and TRBJ1-2; D is unclear. CDR3 length equals 16 residues. Trimming left V 0 bases short and J 4 bases short, with 15 bases between. Germline values: CDR1 MNHEY, CDR2 SVGAGI. The CDR3 protein is CASSYSISSQIYGYTF. CDR3 bases: TGTGCCAGCAGTTACTCGATATCTTCCCAAATCTATGGCTACACCTTC.

The sample holds a few counts of this clonotype. This chain joins TRBV4-2 and TRBJ1-1; D gene unclear. CDR3 length: 12 residues. Trimming shortened V by 1 base and J by 6 bases, and 6 bases separated the two germline ends. Germline-derived CDR1 and CDR2 are LGHNA and YNFKEQ. The CDR3 sequence is CASSQVGPEAFF. CDR3 in DNA: TGTGCCAGCAGCCAAGTTGGTCCTGAAGCTTTCTTT.

This clonotype was seen just once. One junction end disagrees with the germline gene, perhaps due to a read error. The J gene is TRBJ1-4, the V gene TRBV7-2, with D uncertain. The germline gives CDR1 SGHTA, CDR2 FQGNSA. The CDR3 loop spans 14 amino acids. The chain's CDR3 is CAGSPVGSSEKLFF. The CDR3 DNA sequence: TGTGCCGGCAGCCCGGTCGGGTCAAGTGAAAAACTGTTTTTT.

This clonotype was seen only a few times. V gene TRBV6-2 or TRBV6-3 combines with J gene TRBJ2-3; D gene unclear. V lost 0 bases and J lost 7, with 11 bases in between. Germline V gene lookup returns CDR1 MNHEY and CDR2 SVGEGT. The CDR3 is 14 amino acids. This CDR3 reads CASSYSPYLNTQYF. The CDR3 region has the DNA TGTGCCAGCAGTTACTCTCCCTACTTGAATACGCAGTATTTT.

A few counts support this clonotype. The chain has TRBV7-2 and TRBJ2-7, with 11 bases aligning to TRBD2. The CDR3 consists of 16 residues. The V segment lost 4 bases and the J segment 1 base; nucleotides outside the gene matches: 6. Per the germline V gene, CDR1 is SGHTA and CDR2 is FQGNSA. The CDR3 loop is CASSSGGLADSYEQYF. Here the CDR3 DNA reads TGTGCCAGCAGCTCCGGGGGACTAGCGGATTCCTACGAGCAGTACTTC.

This clonotype was observed many times. This chain joins TRBV28 and TRBJ2-5; D remains ambiguous. The germline V gene has CDR1 MDHEN and CDR2 SYDVKM. The V end was cut by 2 bases, the J end by 4 bases, with 11 bases between. The CDR3 runs 14 residues. CDR3 sequence (DNA): TGTGCCAGCAGTTTAGAACGTTCGAGAGAGACCCAGTACTTC. Translating it yields CASSLERSRETQYF.

The rearrangement joins TRBV19 to TRBJ2-2; tentatively, D is TRBD1 (6 bases). Trimming left V 5 bases short and J 6 bases short, with 13 bases between. CDR3 length equals 14 residues. Germline CDR1 is LNHDA and CDR2 is SQIVND (reference sequence). The CDR3 nucleotides read TGTGCCAGTAGTTCACACAGGGTAGCCGGGGAGCTGTTTTTT. It yields the protein CASSSHRVAGELFF.

This clonotype appeared a few times. The chain uses TRBV6-1 and TRBJ1-5; D is possibly TRBD1 (6 bases). Germline values: CDR1 MNHNS, CDR2 SASEGT. The CDR3 extends over 16 amino acids. V lost 6 bases and J lost 4, with 19 bases in between. CDR3 amino acids: CASRPRTVSGNQPQHF. CDR3 sequence (DNA): TGTGCCAGCAGACCCCGGACAGTTTCCGGTAATCAGCCCCAGCATTTT.

In this sample, this clonotype turned up many times. This chain connects TRBV20-1 to TRBJ2-2; maybe TRBD1 (6 bases). The CDR3 loop spans 12 amino acids. The germline CDR1 and CDR2 sequences are DFQATT and SNEGSKA (reference sequence). Between the trimmed V and J ends, which lost 5 bases and 8 bases, there was a span of 12 bases. The CDR3, as DNA: TGCAGTGCTTTCAACAGGGAGGGGGAGCTGTTTTTT. This encodes CSAFNREGELFF.